This T cell receptor beta chain was captured in a study of response to subunit inactivated influenza vaccine. Points from the study as a whole: Seasonal influenza vaccination, on each occasion, was suggested by the authors to recruit few new T cells.

This clonotype was recorded a few times. Its antigen is as yet unknown. Germline loops: CDR1 SGHAT, CDR2 FQDESV (reference sequence). CDR3 length: 15 residues. After removal of 2 bases from V and 3 bases from J, the junction contained 6 bases not matched to a gene. TCRdb used MiXCR to reprocess the RT-PCR reads, holding one entry per CDR3 protein. The repertoire holds under 200,000 distinct CDR3 sequences, with approximately 11% as singletons. The chain carries TRBV11-1 and TRBJ1-1, with TRBD1 matching 7 bases. The specimen comprised CD8+ T cells sorted from PBMCs, sampled about 24 months after vaccination. The sequence was obtained from a man between 45 and 75 years old who received an inactivated influenza vaccine. CDR3 in DNA: TGTGCCAGCAGCTTATCAGGACAGGCTCACACTGAAGCTTTCTTT. Translating it yields CASSLSGQAHTEAFF.